Presented here are 32 T cell receptor beta chains from one specimen sequenced in a study of CD8+ T cells in alopecia areata. Sequencing relied on a cDNA template that was reverse transcribed from extracted RNA. The repertoire was sequenced with immunoSEQ multiplex PCR; TCRdb's copy has only in-frame clones and lacks some. Among about 270,000 clones listed, 60% were seen once. Treatment defined: oral pan-JAK inhibitor, 5-10 mg twice daily. The sequencing here drew on CD4+ T cells sorted from blood, taken at roughly week 52, from a patient treated with tofacitinib. The receptors shown here come from a human donor with alopecia areata.

This clone has a handful of counts. The V call is TRBV29-1, the J call TRBJ1-2, with 9 nucleotides matching TRBD1. The CDR3 runs to 13 residues. J was trimmed by 7 bases and V by 6 bases; bases with no gene match: 9. Germline V gene sequence: CDR1 SQVTM, CDR2 ANQGSEA. The chain's CDR3 is CSVDPGQGSGYTF. The DNA of the CDR3 is TGCAGCGTCGATCCGGGACAGGGATCTGGCTACACCTTC.

The rearrangement uses TRBV5-1 and TRBJ2-5; 9 bases map to TRBD2. The V segment lost 5 bases and the J segment 1 base; nucleotides outside the gene matches: 6. In germline, CDR1 is SGHRS, CDR2 YFSETQ. The CDR3 length is 15 residues. The CDR3 spells CASSSLAGIQETQYF. The CDR3 nucleotides are TGCGCCAGCAGTTCCCTAGCGGGGATCCAAGAGACCCAGTACTTC. The variable domain in full, completed from reference TRBV5-1 and TRBJ2-5, reads KAGVTQTPRYLIKTRGQQVTLSCSPISGHRSVSWYQQTPGQGLQFLFEYFSETQRNKGNFPGRFSGRQFSNSRSEMNVSTLELGDSALYLCASSSLAGIQETQYFGPGTRLLVL.

In DNA, the CDR3 is TGCAGCGTTGTACCCTCCGGGACCAGCACAGATACGCAGTATTTT. Translation: CSVVPSGTSTDTQYF. The gene calls are TRBV29-1 and TRBJ2-3; D possibly uses TRBD1 or TRBD2 (5 bases each). The CDR3 spans 15 residues. Trimming pared 4 bases from V and 0 bases from J, leaving 14 bases between. CDR1 is SQVTM, CDR2 ANQGSEA, per germline.

V is TRBV5-1 and J is TRBJ2-7; 9 bases fit TRBD1. V shed 4 bases, J shed 8 bases, and the junction held 7 bases outside the gene matches. The CDR3 runs 13 residues. Germline V gives CDR1 SGHRS, CDR2 YFSETQ. CDR3 nucleotide sequence: TGCGCCAGCAGCCCAGGACAGGGGAGGCAGCAGTACTTC. This codes for CASSPGQGRQQYF.

This chain uses TRBV29-1 with TRBJ2-3; weak D call: TRBD2 (6 bases). The CDR3 is 14 residues long. V was cut by 4 bases and J by 5 bases, with 16 bases left in between. Germline loops: CDR1 SQVTM, CDR2 ANQGSEA. The DNA for the CDR3 is TGCAGCGTTGGGCGGAGGGGCCATGGAGATACGCAGTATTTT. Its protein is CSVGRRGHGDTQYF.

The chain couples TRBV5-4 to TRBJ2-1; D is uncertain. Germline CDR1 and CDR2: SGHNT and YYREEE (reference sequence). V gave up 0 bases and J gave up 7 bases, with 5 bases separating them. CDR3 size: 12 residues. CDR3 sequence (DNA): TGTGCCAGCAGCTTGGCCCCTAATGAGCAGTTCTTC. This translates into CASSLAPNEQFF.

The V call is TRBV6-5, the J call TRBJ2-5, with 7 nucleotides matching TRBD2. Trimming cost V 2 bases and J 4 bases; bases outside gene matches: 4. This CDR3 is built from 14 residues. CDR1 is MNHEY, CDR2 SVGAGI, per germline. The CDR3 bases are TGTGCCAGCAGTTACAGTGGACTAGGAGAGACCCAGTACTTC. It translates to CASSYSGLGETQYF.

The chain links TRBV2 to TRBJ2-5, with D possibly matching TRBD2 (6 bases). This CDR3 has 11 residues. From germline, CDR1 is SNHLY and CDR2 FYNNEI. V lost 8 bases to trimming and J lost 5 bases, with 9 bases between them. The CDR3 DNA follows: TGTGCCAGCCAGGAGGGGGAGACCCAGTACTTC. This translates into CASQEGETQYF.

This clone showed up many times. This chain uses TRBV7-2 with TRBJ1-5; D possibly corresponds to TRBD1 (6 bases). V lost 4 bases and J lost 4, with 14 bases in between. The CDR3 spans 15 residues. Germline V gene data show CDR1 as SGHTA and CDR2 as FQGNSA. The CDR3 loop reads CASSSGTRENQPQHF. The DNA of the CDR3 is TGTGCCAGCAGCTCTGGGACAAGGGAAAATCAGCCCCAGCATTTT.

In nucleotides, the CDR3 is TGTGCCTGGAGGTTCCTGGGACAGGGCTCCTATAATTCACCCCTCCACTTT. This encodes CAWRFLGQGSYNSPLHF. The chain combines TRBV30 with TRBJ1-6, with 9 bases lining up with TRBD1. In germline, CDR1 is GTSNPN, CDR2 SVGIG (reference sequence). The V and J ends lost 3 bases and 0 bases, in that order; junction bases with no gene match: 6. This CDR3 is built from 17 residues.

This chain connects TRBV19 to TRBJ2-2, with D hard to call. Between the trimmed V and J ends, which lost 1 base and 6 bases, there was a span of 9 bases. CDR3 length equals 14 residues. From germline, CDR1 is LNHDA and CDR2 SQIVND (reference sequence). CDR3 protein: CASSIAPTPGELFF. Here the CDR3 DNA reads TGTGCCAGTAGTATAGCCCCGACCCCCGGGGAGCTGTTTTTT.

The CDR3 DNA sequence: TGCGCCAGCAGCTTGAGCGGGGACTACGAGCAGTACTTC. Amino acids: CASSLSGDYEQYF. The chain recombines TRBV5-1 with TRBJ2-7, with 7 bases lining up with TRBD2. Per germline, CDR1 SGHRS and CDR2 YFSETQ. Losses at the gene ends were 1 base for V and 3 bases for J; bases not matched to a gene: 1. The CDR3 runs 13 residues.

This clone was seen a single time. V is TRBV19 and J is TRBJ2-7; D ambiguous. V lost 6 bases and J lost 2, with 11 bases in between. Germline V gives CDR1 LNHDA, CDR2 SQIVND (reference sequence). CDR3 size: 13 residues. The CDR3 sequence is CASSRTVTYEQYF. CDR3 nucleotide sequence: TGTGCCAGTAGCAGGACCGTGACCTACGAGCAGTACTTC.

In DNA, the CDR3 is TGCGCCAGCAGGGGGAGGACTAGCGGGGGACCAGATACGCAGTATTTT. This codes for CASRGRTSGGPDTQYF. The V and J genes are TRBV23-1 and TRBJ2-3, with 13 bases aligning to TRBD2. TRBV23-1 belongs to the ORF category, with a function that is uncertain. The CDR3 consists of 16 residues. The V gene end was trimmed by 6 bases and the J gene end by 4 bases; junction bases not matched to a gene: 7.

The gene calls are TRBV5-1 and TRBJ1-6; D ambiguous. CDR1 is SGHRS, CDR2 YFSETQ, per germline. The CDR3 extends over 14 amino acids. Trimming took 1 base from V and 6 from J, leaving 8 bases between them. The CDR3 region is CASSLYGVNSPLHF. The CDR3 nucleotides read TGCGCCAGCAGCTTGTACGGTGTTAATTCACCCCTCCACTTT.

The chain carries TRBV30 and TRBJ1-1, with D tentatively TRBD1 (6 bases). V gave up 1 base and J gave up 0 bases, with 9 bases separating them. Germline loops: CDR1 GTSNPN, CDR2 SVGIG (reference sequence). The CDR3 has 14 amino acids. The CDR3 coding sequence is TGTGCCTGGAGTGGACGACAGGTGAACACTGAAGCTTTCTTT. Protein: CAWSGRQVNTEAFF.

This clone was seen only a few times. The chain is built from TRBV29-1 and TRBJ1-5, with D perhaps TRBD1 (6 bases). From germline, CDR1 is SQVTM and CDR2 ANQGSEA. This CDR3 comprises 14 residues. The V gene lost 7 bases and the J gene lost 4 bases, with 17 bases spanning the gap. The CDR3 region has the DNA TGCAGCGCCCTGGACAGTGGCGTAAATCAGCCCCAGCATTTT. Translation gives CSALDSGVNQPQHF.

V is TRBV30 and J is TRBJ1-2; TRBD1 matches at 7 bases. The junction had 4 bases not matched to a gene; V was cut back by 0 bases and J by 6 bases. Looked up from germline, CDR1 is GTSNPN and CDR2 is SVGIG (reference sequence). This CDR3 is 13 amino acids long. CDR3 DNA sequence: TGTGCCTGGAGTGTCGACAGGGAAGATGGCTACACCTTC. Its translation is CAWSVDREDGYTF.

The chain carries TRBV27 and TRBJ1-5; TRBD1 matches 8 bases. Germline loops: CDR1 MNHEY, CDR2 SMNVEV (reference sequence). V shed 3 bases, J shed 4 bases, and the junction held 2 bases outside the gene matches. This CDR3 is 14 amino acids long. Here the CDR3 reads CASSFGTGNQPQHF. The CDR3 DNA sequence: TGTGCCAGCAGTTTCGGGACAGGTAATCAGCCCCAGCATTTT.

V gene TRBV7-2 combines with J gene TRBJ1-1, with D maybe TRBD1 (5 bases). CDR1 is SGHTA, CDR2 FQGNSA, per germline. The CDR3 has 15 residues. V lost 5 bases to trimming and J lost 0 bases, with 13 bases between them. The CDR3 nucleotides read TGTGCCAGCAGCCCAGAACAGGCCATGAACACTGAAGCTTTCTTT. Translation: CASSPEQAMNTEAFF.

As concerns this clone: The junction does not match germline at one end; this may be a read error. The V call is TRBV13, the J call TRBJ1-2; 8 bases line up with TRBD1. The germline gives CDR1 PRHDT, CDR2 FYEKMQ (reference sequence). The CDR3 runs 13 residues. Here the CDR3 reads CASNLGTGYGYTF. The CDR3, as DNA: TGTGCCAGCAACTTAGGGACAGGCTATGGCTACACCTTC.

V gene TRBV27 combines with J gene TRBJ2-4; 7 bases are a match to TRBD1. The CDR3 is 13 amino acids. Losses at the gene ends were 5 bases for V and 6 bases for J; bases not matched to a gene: 4. Germline V gene data show CDR1 as MNHEY and CDR2 as SMNVEV (reference sequence). Written as DNA, the CDR3 is TGTGCCAGCAGTGTGGACAGGCGAAACATTCAGTACTTC. Translated: CASSVDRRNIQYF.

J is TRBJ1-2 and V is TRBV10-3; possible D gene TRBD1, 6 bases. The CDR3 totals 12 residues. V was cut by 3 bases and J by 7 bases, with 9 bases left in between. Germline lookup yields CDR1 ENHRY and CDR2 SYGVKD. This chain's CDR3 is CAISDPRGGYTF. The CDR3 DNA follows: TGTGCCATCAGTGACCCCAGGGGTGGCTACACCTTC.

The chain combines TRBV29-1 with TRBJ2-3; a weak D match, TRBD2 (5 bases). The CDR3 spans 13 residues. Germline V gene lookup returns CDR1 SQVTM and CDR2 ANQGSEA. Trimming removed 1 base from V and 10 bases from J, with 15 bases in between. The chain's CDR3 is CSVEGGLGDPQYF. The DNA of the CDR3 is TGCAGCGTTGAAGGTGGACTTGGGGATCCGCAGTATTTT.

This clone was observed a few times. The chain carries TRBV10-2 and TRBJ2-2; the D gene is possibly TRBD1 (5 bases). The CDR3 consists of 13 residues. V shed 6 bases and J shed 5 bases, with 10 bases lying between them. The V gene's germline CDR1 is WSHSY and CDR2 SAAADI. CDR3 coding DNA: TGCGCCAGCAGGGAGCAGGGTACCGGGGAGCTGTTTTTT. Its translation: CASREQGTGELFF.

The sample holds a few counts of this clone. The rearrangement uses TRBV7-2 and TRBJ1-1; a possible D gene is TRBD1 (5 bases). Germline-derived CDR1 and CDR2 are SGHTA and FQGNSA. V was pared by 6 bases and J by 4 bases, with 9 bases between. This CDR3 region has 12 residues. CDR3 sequence: CASRQVGTEAFF. In DNA form, the CDR3 reads TGTGCCAGCAGACAGGTTGGCACTGAAGCTTTCTTT.

The chain carries TRBV11-3 and TRBJ2-3; D unclear. V was shortened by 1 base and J by 4 bases, with 15 bases between the two germline ends. This CDR3 is built from 16 residues. CDR1 is SGHNT and CDR2 is YENEEA in the germline V gene. The CDR3 loop reads CASSLGPPGSADTQYF. The CDR3 DNA is TGTGCCAGCAGCTTAGGCCCTCCGGGCAGCGCAGATACGCAGTATTTT.

This clone has only a few counts. The genes are TRBV2 and TRBJ2-4, with D possibly being TRBD1 or TRBD2 (5 bases each). The CDR3 loop spans 15 amino acids. In germline, CDR1 is SNHLY, CDR2 FYNNEI. Trimming stripped 4 bases from V and 0 bases from J, with 10 bases between. The chain's CDR3 is CASSVGTLAKNIQYF. The DNA of the CDR3 is TGTGCCAGCAGTGTAGGGACGCTAGCCAAAAACATTCAGTACTTC.

The V call is TRBV5-6, the J call TRBJ2-3; TRBD1 matches 9 bases. V trimming: 3 bases; J trimming: 5 bases; junction bases outside the gene matches: 4. Germline assignment: CDR1 SGHDT and CDR2 YYEEEE. The CDR3 runs to 14 residues. The CDR3 coding sequence is TGTGCCAGCAGCTGGGGGGACAGGGAAGATACGCAGTATTTT. It is translated as CASSWGDREDTQYF.

The chain joins TRBV29-1 to TRBJ1-3, with D maybe TRBD1 (6 bases). Germline V gene sequence: CDR1 SQVTM, CDR2 ANQGSEA. V lost 5 bases and J lost 1, with 15 bases in between. The CDR3 contains 15 residues. The CDR3 DNA follows: TGCAGCGTTTCTGCGGGGGCAACTTCTGGAAACACCATATATTTT. It yields the protein CSVSAGATSGNTIYF.

The rearrangement uses TRBV29-1 and TRBJ1-3; D gene unclear. The CDR3 is 11 residues long. Germline CDR1 and CDR2: SQVTM and ANQGSEA. V was cut by 3 bases and J by 7 bases, with 7 bases left in between. This CDR3 reads CSVEAPNTIYF. The DNA of the CDR3 is TGCAGCGTTGAGGCGCCGAACACCATATATTTT.

V gene TRBV5-4 combines with J gene TRBJ1-1; no reliable D call. CDR1 SGHNT and CDR2 YYREEE come from the germline V gene (reference sequence). Trimming pared 7 bases from V and 5 bases from J, leaving 12 bases between. The CDR3 totals 12 residues. Here the CDR3 DNA reads TGTGCCAGCTCCATCCCGGGGACTGAAGCTTTCTTT. Protein: CASSIPGTEAFF.